These 17 T cell receptor beta chains were all obtained from the same sample, sequenced in a study of naive and memory T cell subsets (dated by TCRdb to 2016 to 2017). Paper-wide results and their limitations: A few larger clonotypes were found in naive repertoires, especially CD8, and these larger clonotypes were possibly memory cells re-expressing CD45RA.

Their target antigens are unknown. The library was obtained by UMI-ligation and nested PCR. The sequencing machine was an Illumina MiSeq. To cover both TRBC1 and TRBC2, the beta constant-region primer consisted of an equimolar mix of two oligonucleotides. The ligated cDNA went through four rounds of PCR with nested alpha and beta constant-region primers together with the SP2 primer. Clones were called with MiXCR by TCRdb after fastp trimmed the public reads at Q25, and only in-frame beta chains were retained. CDR3 protein sequences are deduplicated, and each keeps its most common genes and DNA. This sample gives approximately 150,000 distinct CDR3 sequences in total; 22% of them show up just once. The ten biggest clones cover about 0.11% of the sample. Sequencing used naive CD4+ T cells from blood. In light of the paper, this sample's cell subset or site label describes: naive T cells, CD45RA high CD27+. The receptors derive from a human donor in good health.

The chain combines TRBV12-5 with TRBJ2-5; D may correspond to TRBD1 or TRBD2 (6 bases each). The CDR3 sequence is 13 residues long. Germline assignment: CDR1 LGHNT and CDR2 FRNRAP. Trimming stripped 0 bases from V and 5 bases from J, with 7 bases between. The CDR3: CASGLVGGETQYF. The CDR3 DNA sequence: TGTGCTAGTGGTTTGGTAGGGGGGGAGACCCAGTACTTC.

The CDR3 region has the DNA TGTGCCAGCAGGTTACAGGGGTCTGGGGCCAACGTCCTGACTTTC. As protein: CASRLQGSGANVLTF. The chain uses TRBV28 and TRBJ2-6; 7 positions agree with TRBD1. The CDR3 spans 15 residues. Germline trimming cut 6 bases from V and 1 base from J; bases unmatched to any gene: 3. Germline assignment: CDR1 MDHEN and CDR2 SYDVKM.

The V and J genes are TRBV20-1 and TRBJ2-5; 13 bases fit TRBD2. The J segment lost 5 bases and the V segment lost 6 bases, leaving 12 bases of the junction unmatched. The CDR3 is 16 amino acids. The germline V gene has CDR1 DFQATT and CDR2 SNEGSKA (reference sequence). In DNA, the CDR3 is TGCAGTGCCACCGGACTAGCGGGAGTATATTACGAGACCCAGTACTTC. Amino acids: CSATGLAGVYYETQYF.

The chain joins TRBV29-1 to TRBJ2-2; 9 positions agree with TRBD2. Germline CDR1 reads SQVTM; CDR2 reads ANQGSEA. The ends lost 7 bases at V and 6 bases at J; junction bases unmatched: 18. This CDR3 has 17 residues. In nucleotides, the CDR3 is TGCAGCGCTGGACGGCTAGCGGGGAAGAGTGAGGCCGGGGAGCTGTTTTTT. This encodes CSAGRLAGKSEAGELFF.

The V and J genes are TRBV11-2 and TRBJ1-2; a weak D match, TRBD1 (5 bases). The V and J ends lost 5 bases and 0 bases respectively, with 19 bases between them. CDR1 and CDR2 (germline): SGHAT, FQNNGV. The CDR3 is 17 amino acids. As DNA, the CDR3 is TGTGCCAGCAGCGCGACCGGGACTGGGCCTTCTAACTATGGCTACACCTTC. Its translation: CASSATGTGPSNYGYTF.

There are many counts of this clonotype. The J gene is TRBJ2-1, the V gene TRBV27, with TRBD2 matching 7 bases. Trimming took 8 bases from V and 3 from J; bases not matched to a gene: 4. Germline CDR1 is MNHEY and CDR2 is SMNVEV (reference sequence). The CDR3 is made up of 13 amino acids. The CDR3 nucleotides read TGTGCCAGCCGGGCGGGGGACTACAATGAGCAGTTCTTC. It specifies CASRAGDYNEQFF.

This clonotype showed up just a few times. This rearrangement joins TRBV20-1 to TRBJ1-5, with D unresolved. Germline CDR1 and CDR2: DFQATT and SNEGSKA (reference sequence). This CDR3 is built from 12 residues. The germline V and J ends were trimmed by 5 bases and 7 bases, with 12 bases remaining between them. The CDR3 sequence is CSASRSGQPQHF. CDR3 DNA: TGCAGTGCTTCTAGATCGGGGCAGCCCCAGCATTTT.

In its sample, this clonotype was seen many times. V usage is TRBV12-3 or TRBV12-4 and J usage is TRBJ2-7; D not certain. This CDR3 spans 14 amino acids. Trimming took 0 bases from V and 3 from J, leaving 9 bases between them. In nucleotides, the CDR3 is TGTGCCAGCAGTTTAGCAGGCAGTATCTACGAGCAGTACTTC. Its protein product is CASSLAGSIYEQYF.

The chain combines TRBV20-1 with TRBJ1-6; unclear D gene. Germline CDR1 reads DFQATT; CDR2 reads SNEGSKA (reference sequence). Trimming left V 0 bases short and J 1 base short, with 13 bases between. This CDR3 is 17 amino acids long. The CDR3 DNA reads as TGCAGTGCTAGAGATTCCAGCAGAGGGTCCTATAATTCACCCCTCCACTTT. Residues: CSARDSSRGSYNSPLHF.

The V gene is TRBV9, the J gene TRBJ1-2; TRBD1 aligns across 7 bases. V trimming: 3 bases; J trimming: 4 bases; junction bases outside the gene matches: 3. Per the germline V gene, CDR1 is SGDLS and CDR2 is YYNGEE. CDR3 length equals 13 residues. Written as DNA, the CDR3 is TGTGCCAGCAGCGCGACAGGGTCCTATGGCTACACCTTC. Amino acids: CASSATGSYGYTF.

This clonotype was seen more than once but under ten times. V usage is TRBV30 and J usage is TRBJ1-1; D remains ambiguous. Deletions cut 2 bases from V and 3 bases from J, with 7 bases between. Looked up from germline, CDR1 is GTSNPN and CDR2 is SVGIG (reference sequence). The CDR3 has 12 amino acids. In DNA form, the CDR3 reads TGTGCCTGGAGTCTCCGGGACACTGAAGCTTTCTTT. This translates into CAWSLRDTEAFF. The entire variable domain, with the rest obtained from reference TRBV30 and TRBJ1-1, is as follows: SQTIHQWPATLVQPVGSPLSLECTVEGTSNPNLYWYRQAAGRGLQLLFYSVGIGQISSEVPQNLSASRPQDRQFILSSKKLLLSDSGFYLCAWSLRDTEAFFGQGTRLTVV.

This clonotype showed up many times. The chain carries TRBV3-1 and TRBJ2-1; D call uncertain. This CDR3 spans 16 amino acids. The germline V gene encodes CDR1 LGHDT and CDR2 YNNKEL (reference sequence). V lost 6 bases to trimming and J lost 0 bases, with 15 bases between them. The CDR3 loop reads CASSLGPASSYNEQFF. The CDR3 DNA follows: TGTGCCAGCAGTTTAGGGCCCGCTAGCTCCTACAATGAGCAGTTCTTC.

The chain carries TRBV7-8 and TRBJ1-5; D uncertain. Trimming shortened V by 4 bases and J by 3 bases, and 7 bases separated the two germline ends. In germline, CDR1 is SGHVS, CDR2 FQNEAQ. CDR3 length equals 13 residues. This CDR3 reads CASSSDLNQPQHF. For the CDR3, the DNA is TGTGCCAGCAGCTCGGATCTCAATCAGCCCCAGCATTTT.

The V gene is TRBV4-1, the J gene TRBJ2-5; 10 bases agree with TRBD2. Germline-derived CDR1 and CDR2 are MGHRA and YSYEKL. The CDR3 extends over 16 amino acids. Losses at the gene ends were 1 base for V and 6 bases for J; bases not matched to a gene: 8. The CDR3 reads CASSQAGRTSGKTQYF. In DNA form, the CDR3 reads TGCGCCAGCAGCCAAGCTGGGAGAACTAGCGGGAAGACCCAGTACTTC.

The table lists this clonotype with a count of one. V is TRBV7-9 and J is TRBJ1-2; 7 nucleotides agree with TRBD1. Looked up from germline, CDR1 is SEHNR and CDR2 is FQNEAQ (reference sequence). There are 18 residues in the CDR3. V lost 0 bases and J lost 4; bases outside the gene matches: 14. The CDR3 nucleotides read TGTGCCAGCAGCTTAGCGCTTGCCTCAGGGGGGACCACCTATGGCTACACCTTC. Translating gives CASSLALASGGTTYGYTF.

This clonotype was seen only a few times. This rearrangement joins TRBV2 to TRBJ2-2, with 7 bases fitting TRBD1. The CDR3 is made up of 15 amino acids. J gave up 2 bases and V 6 bases, and 6 bases lay outside the gene matches. The germline gives CDR1 SNHLY, CDR2 FYNNEI. The CDR3 sequence is CASSTTGANTGELFF. The DNA of the CDR3 is TGTGCCAGCAGCACCACAGGGGCCAACACCGGGGAGCTGTTTTTT.

This clonotype was observed a handful of times. The chain combines TRBV5-1 with TRBJ1-1; D perhaps matches TRBD1 (6 bases). Germline assignment: CDR1 SGHRS and CDR2 YFSETQ. The CDR3 runs to 14 residues. Trimming removed 3 bases from V and 1 base from J, with 10 bases in between. The CDR3: CASSSRTANTEAFF. For the CDR3, the DNA is TGCGCCAGCAGCTCGAGGACAGCGAACACTGAAGCTTTCTTT.